These 21 T cell receptor beta chains came from one sample sequenced in a study of cytomegalovirus exposure and HLA in healthy donors. PCR involved 60 Vbeta and 13 Jbeta primers. TCRdb's table, derived via immunoSEQ multiplex PCR, lists solely in-frame clones and lacks some. This table holds 120,000 to 150,000 clones, around 80% found once. The specimen sequenced was PBMCs. Every receptor here comes from a man aged 18 to 29 in good health and CMV-seropositive.

The chain joins TRBV27 to TRBJ1-3, with D possibly being TRBD1 (6 bases). This CDR3 contains 15 residues. The germline V and J ends were trimmed by 5 bases and 0 bases, with 11 bases remaining between them. CDR1 is MNHEY, CDR2 SMNVEV, per germline (reference sequence). CDR3 nucleotide sequence: TGTGCCAGCAGTCCCCAGGGGAGCTCTGGAAACACCATATATTTT. Protein product: CASSPQGSSGNTIYF.

V usage is TRBV27 and J usage is TRBJ1-2; 8 bases align to TRBD1. This CDR3 has 14 residues. V dropped 2 bases and J dropped 8; count of bases not matched to a gene: 7. Germline CDR1 is MNHEY and CDR2 is SMNVEV (reference sequence). CDR3 sequence (DNA): TGTGCCAGCAGTTTAGCGGCAGGGGGCGACGGCTACACCTTC. This encodes CASSLAAGGDGYTF.

The chain couples TRBV27 to TRBJ1-2; D is possibly TRBD1 (5 bases). The V end lost 5 bases, the J end lost 8 bases, and 15 bases lay between the germline ends. CDR1 and CDR2 (germline): MNHEY, SMNVEV (reference sequence). The CDR3 runs 13 residues. The CDR3 DNA reads as TGTGCCAGCAGTGCCACGGGACTTTACGGCTACACCTTC. Amino acid sequence: CASSATGLYGYTF.

The V and J genes are TRBV14 and TRBJ2-7; 9 bases match TRBD2. The CDR3 totals 16 residues. The V gene end was trimmed by 4 bases and the J gene end by 0 bases; junction bases not matched to a gene: 7. Germline V gene sequence: CDR1 SGHDN, CDR2 FVKESK. The DNA of the CDR3 is TGTGCCAGCAGCCTCCGACTAGCGGTTAGCTCCTACGAGCAGTACTTC. As protein: CASSLRLAVSSYEQYF.

This chain connects TRBV6-5 to TRBJ1-2; D uncertain. The CDR3 totals 14 residues. Germline lookup yields CDR1 MNHEY and CDR2 SVGAGI. The V and J ends lost 7 bases and 10 bases respectively, with 22 bases between them. The CDR3 spells CASTPYAGPEDYTF. For the CDR3, the DNA is TGTGCCAGCACCCCGTATGCCGGCCCTGAGGACTACACCTTC.

This clone was counted only a few times. V and J are TRBV6-1 and TRBJ2-6, with a possible D match to TRBD1 (5 bases). Germline V CDR1 and CDR2: MNHNS, SASEGT. The CDR3 length is 17 residues. Trimming shortened V by 4 bases and J by 0 bases, and 13 bases separated the two germline ends. This chain's CDR3 is CASSVLQGRSGANVLTF. CDR3 nucleotide sequence: TGTGCCAGCAGTGTCCTTCAGGGCCGCTCTGGGGCCAACGTCCTGACTTTC.

With respect to this clone: The same CDR3 can be traced to other DNA sequences in this sample. The chain carries TRBV10-3 and TRBJ2-1; D is possibly TRBD1 (5 bases). Trimming took 0 bases from V and 10 from J, leaving 10 bases between them. The germline gives CDR1 ENHRY, CDR2 SYGVKD. The length of the CDR3 is 13 residues. The CDR3 sequence: CAISESNRKEQFF. The DNA for the CDR3 is TGTGCCATCAGTGAGTCGAACAGGAAAGAGCAGTTCTTC.

The chain has TRBV10-3 and TRBJ2-4; weak D call: TRBD1 (5 bases). Germline loops: CDR1 ENHRY, CDR2 SYGVKD. This CDR3 is 15 amino acids long. Trimming shortened V by 0 bases and J by 9 bases, and 15 bases separated the two germline ends. CDR3 coding DNA: TGTGCCATCAGTGAGTCCGACTCTAAAAGGGGCATTCAGTACTTC. Translating it yields CAISESDSKRGIQYF.

The chain couples TRBV2 to TRBJ2-3, with 7 positions matching TRBD2. The germline gives CDR1 SNHLY, CDR2 FYNNEI. The CDR3 is 13 amino acids. Trimming took 8 bases from V and 2 from J; bases not matched to a gene: 4. The CDR3 DNA sequence: TGTGCCAGCGGGGGGGTGGTCACAGATACGCAGTATTTT. Translated: CASGGVVTDTQYF.

This clone has just one count. The chain joins TRBV4-2 to TRBJ2-1; 7 nucleotides line up with TRBD2. The CDR3 totals 15 residues. Germline V gives CDR1 LGHNA, CDR2 YNFKEQ. J lost 5 bases, V lost 5 bases, and 9 bases had no gene match. Here the CDR3 DNA reads TGTGCCAGCAGCGTAAACCCTAGCGGAGACAATGAGCAGTTCTTC. It translates to CASSVNPSGDNEQFF.

V and J are TRBV30 and TRBJ2-3; possibly TRBD1 for D (6 bases). CDR1 and CDR2 from the germline V gene are GTSNPN and SVGIG (reference sequence). This CDR3 region has 14 residues. Trimming removed 1 base at V and 2 bases at J, with 10 bases between. The CDR3 loop is CAWSEGGSTDTQYF. In DNA form, the CDR3 reads TGTGCCTGGAGTGAAGGGGGATCCACAGATACGCAGTATTTT.

This clone came up once. V usage is TRBV7-9 and J usage is TRBJ2-7; 7 nucleotides match TRBD2. The CDR3 is 13 residues long. J was trimmed by 9 bases and V by 4 bases; bases with no gene match: 9. The V gene's germline CDR1 is SEHNR and CDR2 FQNEAQ (reference sequence). The CDR3 DNA reads TGTGCCAGCAGCTCCCCCCGGGGGGACGGGCAGTACTTC. It specifies CASSSPRGDGQYF. The complete variable domain, with remaining parts taken from reference TRBV7-9 and TRBJ2-7, reads DTGVSQNPRHKITKRGQNVTFRCDPISEHNRLYWYRQTLGQGPEFLTYFQNEAQLEKSRLLSDRFSAERPKGSFSTLEIQRTEQGDSAMYLCASSSPRGDGQYFGPGTRLTVT.

The chain employs TRBV6-1 and TRBJ2-7; D might be TRBD2 (5 bases). The CDR3 covers 15 residues. Looked up from germline, CDR1 is MNHNS and CDR2 is SASEGT. V gave up 1 base and J gave up 6 bases, with 16 bases separating them. CDR3 sequence reads: CASSEDGSRAGEQYF. CDR3 DNA sequence: TGTGCCAGCAGTGAAGATGGCTCCCGGGCGGGCGAGCAGTACTTC.

The chain recombines TRBV5-8 with TRBJ2-1, with 8 bases aligning to TRBD2. The CDR3 covers 14 residues. Losses at the gene ends were 8 bases for V and 2 bases for J; bases not matched to a gene: 6. Germline CDR1 and CDR2: SGHTS and YDEGEE. CDR3 nucleotides: TGTGCCAGTATTAGCGGGGCGCCCTACAATGAGCAGTTCTTC. Translating it yields CASISGAPYNEQFF.

The chain uses TRBV6-5 and TRBJ2-7, with a weak D call TRBD1 (5 bases). This CDR3 has 14 amino acids. V lost 0 bases, J lost 2 bases, and 8 bases lay in between. Germline V gene lookup returns CDR1 MNHEY and CDR2 SVGAGI. The CDR3 nucleotides read TGTGCCAGCAGTTACTCGACAGTGCCCTACGAGCAGTACTTC. Amino acid sequence: CASSYSTVPYEQYF.

The genes are TRBV4-1 and TRBJ2-5; 14 bases fit TRBD2. This CDR3 comprises 17 residues. J was trimmed by 5 bases and V by 3 bases; bases with no gene match: 8. CDR1 is MGHRA, CDR2 YSYEKL, per germline. CDR3 sequence: CASSHAPGLAGEETQYF. The CDR3, as DNA: TGCGCCAGCAGCCACGCCCCGGGACTAGCGGGGGAGGAGACCCAGTACTTC.

The V call is TRBV7-2, the J call TRBJ2-5; D remains ambiguous. Germline V gene data show CDR1 as SGHTA and CDR2 as FQGNSA. The V and J ends lost 4 bases and 2 bases respectively, with 14 bases between them. CDR3 length: 15 amino acids. CDR3 protein: CASSWRRSLQETQYF. CDR3 in DNA: TGTGCCAGCAGCTGGCGCCGCTCACTACAAGAGACCCAGTACTTC.

The chain uses TRBV18 and TRBJ2-5; 9 bases are a match to TRBD1. The CDR3 sequence is 14 residues long. V trimming: 1 base; J trimming: 5 bases; junction bases outside the gene matches: 2. Germline lookup yields CDR1 KGHSH and CDR2 LQKENI. CDR3 nucleotides: TGTGCCAGCTCACCACGACAGGGGGAGGAGACCCAGTACTTC. It is translated as CASSPRQGEETQYF.

On this clone: Other DNA sequences of this sample code for an identical CDR3. This sequence joins TRBV27 and TRBJ2-7, with 8 bases fitting TRBD1. The V and J ends lost 3 bases and 4 bases, in that order; junction bases with no gene match: 5. Germline V gene lookup returns CDR1 MNHEY and CDR2 SMNVEV (reference sequence). The CDR3 consists of 14 residues. CDR3 bases: TGTGCCAGCAGTTTCGGGACAGGAGGGTACGAGCAGTACTTC. This translates into CASSFGTGGYEQYF.

V usage is TRBV7-6 and J usage is TRBJ2-5; D is unresolved. This CDR3 has 13 amino acids. Germline V gene data show CDR1 as SGHVS and CDR2 as FNYEAQ. V lost 1 base, J lost 5 bases, and 8 bases lay in between. The CDR3 sequence: CASSLEARETQYF. Here the CDR3 DNA reads TGTGCCAGCAGCTTAGAGGCTAGGGAGACCCAGTACTTC.

This clone was seen only once. V is TRBV28 and J is TRBJ1-5, with TRBD1 as a possible D gene (6 bases). V lost 3 bases to trimming and J lost 5 bases, with 8 bases between them. CDR1 MDHEN and CDR2 SYDVKM come from the germline V gene. The CDR3 spans 13 residues. The CDR3 DNA follows: TGTGCCAGCAGTTTGGGACACGATCAGCCCCAGCATTTT. Its protein is CASSLGHDQPQHF.